What follows are 21 T cell receptor beta chains derived from one specimen sequenced in a study of T cell responses to AZD1222 COVID-19 vaccine (dated by TCRdb to the early 2020s). The library was built by means of the immunoSEQ multiplex PCR assay. TCRdb's version of the immuneACCESS table is confined to in-frame rearrangements and falls short of the full clone set. An unresolved V gene accounts for under half of the shortfall where checked; the remainder is of unknown origin. This sample has 90,000 to 100,000 clones in its table, and nearly 90% of those were observed once. Clones ranked in the top ten supply around 3.2% of the sample. Sample time point, as interpreted from the label and publication: baseline before first vaccination. Sequenced material: peripheral blood, taken on day 0 of AZD1222 vaccination. The receptors come from an adult in good health.

The chain employs TRBV6-2 or TRBV6-3 and TRBJ1-1; 7 positions match TRBD1. Trimming at V came to 5 bases and at J to 4 bases, leaving 7 bases not matched to a gene. This CDR3 spans 14 amino acids. Germline values: CDR1 MNHEY, CDR2 SVGEGT. The CDR3 region has the DNA TGTGCCAGCAGTCCGCCTCGACAGGGCACTGAAGCTTTCTTT. Translating it yields CASSPPRQGTEAFF.

This clone was recorded a few times. The gene calls are TRBV18 and TRBJ2-5; TRBD2 might be the D (5 bases). The CDR3 consists of 15 residues. Germline V gives CDR1 KGHSH, CDR2 LQKENI. The germline V and J ends were trimmed by 3 bases and 5 bases, with 16 bases remaining between them. The CDR3 coding sequence is TGTGCCAGCTCACCGGAACCGGGATCCCAGGAGACCCAGTACTTC. It codes for CASSPEPGSQETQYF.

This sequence joins TRBV7-9 and TRBJ2-1, with 7 bases lining up with TRBD2. The CDR3 runs 15 residues. V was clipped by 5 bases and J by 7 bases; unmatched bases: 11. CDR1 SEHNR and CDR2 FQNEAQ come from the germline V gene (reference sequence). The CDR3 sequence: CASSTGIGGSNEQFF. The DNA for the CDR3 is TGTGCCAGCAGCACGGGAATAGGCGGGAGTAATGAGCAGTTCTTC.

This chain joins TRBV3-1 (or the pseudogene TRBV3-2) and TRBJ2-7, with D maybe TRBD2 (6 bases). The CDR3 totals 15 residues. Per germline, CDR1 LGHDT and CDR2 YNNKEL (reference sequence). Trimming removed 1 base at V and 3 bases at J, with 13 bases between. The DNA for the CDR3 is TGTGCCAGCAGCCAAGGTTTCCGGGGGAACTACGAGCAGTACTTC. It yields the protein CASSQGFRGNYEQYF.

About this clone itself: Distinct nucleotide sequences in the sample also encode this CDR3. The rearrangement links TRBV29-1 to TRBJ1-1; D ambiguous. CDR1 and CDR2 from the germline V gene are SQVTM and ANQGSEA. V dropped 4 bases and J dropped 0 bases, with 9 bases sitting between them. The CDR3 is 13 residues long. The CDR3 sequence: CSVVGRMNTEAFF. The DNA for the CDR3 is TGCAGCGTTGTAGGCCGAATGAACACTGAAGCTTTCTTT.

The chain joins TRBV12-3 or TRBV12-4 to TRBJ1-2; D is unresolved. The CDR3 is 12 amino acids. V was trimmed by 0 bases and J by 13 bases, leaving 12 bases between them. The CDR3 loop reads CASSLALRSGTF. The DNA for the CDR3 is TGTGCCAGCAGTTTAGCGCTGAGGTCCGGCACCTTC.

The V call is TRBV9, the J call TRBJ1-1; D remains unclear. The CDR3 covers 12 residues. Germline loops: CDR1 SGDLS, CDR2 YYNGEE. V was trimmed by 6 bases and J by 8 bases, leaving 14 bases between them. CDR3 sequence (DNA): TGTGCCAGCACCGGCAAAAGAGGAGAAGCTTTCTTT. This translates into CASTGKRGEAFF.

The chain carries TRBV15 and TRBJ1-2; unclear D gene. Trimming removed 0 bases from V and 8 bases from J, with 19 bases in between. The V gene's germline CDR1 is LNHNV and CDR2 YYDKDF (reference sequence). The CDR3 is 16 residues long. The CDR3 DNA reads TGTGCCACCAGCAGAGATTTCCTTAACGGGTTAGGGGGCTACACCTTC. It encodes CATSRDFLNGLGGYTF.

The chain couples TRBV5-5 to TRBJ2-1, with a tentative D call TRBD2 (6 bases). Between the trimmed V and J ends, which lost 0 bases and 3 bases, there was a span of 10 bases. This CDR3 is 15 amino acids long. Germline assignment: CDR1 SGHKS and CDR2 YYEKEE (reference sequence). The CDR3 nucleotides are TGTGCCAGCAGCTTGGACCTAGCGAACTACAATGAGCAGTTCTTC. This encodes CASSLDLANYNEQFF.

The chain joins TRBV7-8 to TRBJ1-1, with TRBD1 as a possible D gene (6 bases). Germline-derived CDR1 and CDR2 are SGHVS and FQNEAQ. V was cut by 7 bases and J by 1 base, with 13 bases left in between. The CDR3 totals 14 residues. The CDR3 spells CASTLGQENTEAFF. For the CDR3, the DNA is TGTGCCAGCACCTTGGGACAAGAGAACACTGAAGCTTTCTTT.

The J gene is TRBJ1-2, the V gene TRBV19, with unresolved D. The germline V and J ends were trimmed by 3 bases and 3 bases, with 14 bases remaining between them. Germline V CDR1 and CDR2: LNHDA, SQIVND (reference sequence). The CDR3 loop spans 15 amino acids. The CDR3, as DNA: TGTGCCAGTAGTATTCCTCCACCGCTTGACTATGGCTACACCTTC. Amino acids: CASSIPPPLDYGYTF.

V gene TRBV6-6 combines with J gene TRBJ1-6; a weak D match, TRBD1 (6 bases). CDR1 is MNHNY and CDR2 is SVGAGI in the germline V gene (reference sequence). The CDR3 is 16 amino acids. Between the trimmed V and J ends, which lost 1 base and 3 bases, there was a span of 10 bases. CDR3 coding DNA: TGTGCCAGCAGTTACTTTTCGACAGGCTATAATTCACCCCTCCACTTT. Protein product: CASSYFSTGYNSPLHF.

The chain employs TRBV7-6 and TRBJ1-1; no clear D. From germline, CDR1 is SGHVS and CDR2 FNYEAQ. The CDR3 has 15 residues. The V end lost 4 bases, the J end lost 0 bases, and 12 bases lay between the germline ends. CDR3 loop: CASSSTPGVNTEAFF. CDR3 coding DNA: TGTGCCAGCAGCTCAACCCCCGGGGTGAACACTGAAGCTTTCTTT.

The rearrangement links TRBV18 to TRBJ2-1; D gene ambiguous. The CDR3 extends over 12 amino acids. With 6 bases removed from V and 7 bases from J, the gap between germline ends came to 10 bases. Germline CDR1 KGHSH, CDR2 LQKENI. This CDR3 is CASSSRVNEQFF. The DNA of the CDR3 is TGTGCCAGCTCTTCAAGGGTAAATGAGCAGTTCTTC.

The J gene is TRBJ1-1, the V gene TRBV7-9, with D tentatively TRBD1 (6 bases). The CDR3 runs 15 residues. Trimming removed 1 base from V and 0 bases from J, with 9 bases in between. Germline CDR1 is SEHNR and CDR2 is FQNEAQ (reference sequence). CDR3 sequence (DNA): TGTGCCAGCAGCTTAGGGGGGCTTATGAACACTGAAGCTTTCTTT. Translating gives CASSLGGLMNTEAFF.

V and J are TRBV19 and TRBJ2-3; 11 positions agree with TRBD2. V shed 3 bases, J shed 2 bases, and the junction held 4 bases outside the gene matches. The CDR3 is 16 amino acids. CDR1 and CDR2 (germline): LNHDA, SQIVND (reference sequence). Here the CDR3 reads CASSISSGGFTDTQYF. As DNA, the CDR3 is TGTGCCAGTAGTATTTCTAGCGGGGGGTTCACAGATACGCAGTATTTT.

As concerns this clone: At one end, the junction sequence differs from germline, possibly due to a read error. The chain links TRBV6-5 to TRBJ2-2, with TRBD1 matching 10 bases. The CDR3 extends over 14 amino acids. Germline CDR1 reads MNHEY; CDR2 reads SVGAGI. CDR3 sequence reads: CGSRGQGLVGELFF. Here the CDR3 DNA reads TGCGGGTCCCGGGGACAGGGGTTAGTCGGGGAGCTGTTTTTT.

This chain joins TRBV9 and TRBJ1-2, with TRBD1 matching over 11 bases. The J segment lost 7 bases and the V segment lost 4 bases, leaving 6 bases of the junction unmatched. Germline assignment: CDR1 SGDLS and CDR2 YYNGEE. The CDR3 spans 14 residues. The CDR3 sequence: CASSPGTGGFGYTF. Here the CDR3 DNA reads TGTGCCAGCAGCCCAGGGACAGGGGGATTTGGCTACACCTTC.

V gene TRBV21-1 combines with J gene TRBJ2-7; the table calls TRBD2, which could not be checked here. TRBV21-1 is a listed pseudogene. The CDR3 covers 16 residues. The CDR3 DNA reads TGTGCCAGCAGCAAAGTGCCGCTAGCGTTTTCCTACGAGCAGTACGTC. This sequence encodes CASSKVPLAFSYEQYV.

The J gene is TRBJ1-2, the V gene TRBV24-1, with a weak D call TRBD1 (6 bases). The CDR3 has 15 amino acids. V lost 4 bases to trimming and J lost 3 bases, with 14 bases between them. In germline, CDR1 is KGHDR, CDR2 SFDVKD. CDR3 residues: CATSDPGQHDYGYTF. CDR3 in DNA: TGTGCCACCAGTGACCCTGGACAGCACGACTATGGCTACACCTTC.

The chain uses TRBV19 and TRBJ1-6; TRBD1 aligns across 7 bases. This CDR3 is built from 13 residues. Germline CDR1 LNHDA, CDR2 SQIVND (reference sequence). The V and J ends lost 9 bases and 7 bases, in that order; junction bases with no gene match: 6. The CDR3 nucleotides read TGTGCCAGCACGGGACAGATCAATTCACCCCTCCACTTT. This encodes CASTGQINSPLHF.